This record covers a single TCR beta chain. Its antigen is not identified. This entry is derived from a study of vaccination effects on CD4 cells after COVID-19. Under the ViraFEST assay, PBMC were stimulated with viral peptide pools so that antigen-specific CD4+ T cells expanded. Sequencing was performed afterwards. Subsequent to 10 days of culture, CD4+ T cells were isolated. None of the vaccinated had previously contracted SARS-CoV-2, and their nucleocapsid antibodies tested negative. Germline V lookup: CDR1 LGHDT, CDR2 YNNKEL (reference sequence). J gave up 5 bases and V 4 bases, and 7 bases lay outside the gene matches. CDR3 length: 14 residues. Clones were read by immunoSEQ multiplex PCR, and TCRdb kept only the in-frame ones, dropping some. The table has about 40,000 clones, under 75% seen once.

The material sequenced was CD4+ T cells from PBMCs cultured with SARS-CoV-2 spike peptides, taken before COVID-19 vaccination. This receptor was obtained from a human donor who received a COVID-19 vaccine. This chain joins TRBV3-1 (or the pseudogene TRBV3-2) and TRBJ1-1, with TRBD1 matching 7 bases. Here the CDR3 reads CASSRLTGVTEAFF. CDR3 nucleotides: TGTGCCAGCAGCCGTTTAACAGGGGTTACTGAAGCTTTCTTT.